The 17 T cell receptor beta chains in this list originate from one sample, sequenced in a study of T cells in localized non-small cell lung cancer (dated by TCRdb to between 2020 and 2021). Preparation of the library involved the immunoSEQ multiplex PCR assay. In TCRdb, the immuneACCESS table is reduced to in-frame sequences with V and J assigned. These tables do not hold every clone; where another copy was compared, an unresolved V gene accounts for under half, and the others remain unexplained. This sample is represented by approximately 23,000 clones; around nine tenths of them were singletons. Of the sample, about 14% is held by the ten largest clones. Source: peripheral blood, taken before any cancer treatment. The receptors derive from a male donor older than 55 with stage I lung adenocarcinoma.

V and J are TRBV2 and TRBJ2-5, with D perhaps TRBD1 (5 bases). Germline V gene data show CDR1 as SNHLY and CDR2 as FYNNEI. Deletions cut 6 bases from V and 1 base from J, with 6 bases between. The CDR3 contains 12 residues. In DNA form, the CDR3 reads TGTGCCAGCAGGACAGCCCAAGAGACCCAGTACTTC. This encodes CASRTAQETQYF.

This chain connects TRBV27 to TRBJ2-5; tentatively, D is TRBD2 (6 bases). The CDR3 extends over 14 amino acids. Germline V gene lookup returns CDR1 MNHEY and CDR2 SMNVEV (reference sequence). Trimming shortened V by 3 bases and J by 5 bases, and 13 bases separated the two germline ends. CDR3: CASSFRRVGETQYF. Written as DNA, the CDR3 is TGTGCCAGCAGTTTTAGGAGGGTCGGGGAGACCCAGTACTTC.

This chain uses TRBV15 with TRBJ2-3; D is undetermined. V lost 5 bases, J lost 1 base, and 4 bases lay in between. Germline V gene lookup returns CDR1 LNHNV and CDR2 YYDKDF (reference sequence). This CDR3 is 12 amino acids long. The CDR3 is CATSRRTDTQYF. The CDR3, as DNA: TGTGCCACCAGCCGGCGCACAGATACGCAGTATTTT.

A few counts support this clone. This sequence joins TRBV14 and TRBJ1-1; D remains ambiguous. CDR1 and CDR2 (germline): SGHDN, FVKESK. V was clipped by 0 bases and J by 3 bases, with 8 bases between them. The length of the CDR3 is 14 residues. CDR3 bases: TGTGCCAGCAGCCAAGATTATGGGGACACTGAAGCTTTCTTT. Protein product: CASSQDYGDTEAFF.

This clone appeared once. J is TRBJ2-5 and V is TRBV9; TRBD2 is a possible D gene (6 bases). The CDR3 sequence is 16 residues long. In germline, CDR1 is SGDLS, CDR2 YYNGEE. V was pared by 0 bases and J by 1 base, with 13 bases between. The CDR3 reads CASSVDVAAVQETQYF. As DNA, the CDR3 is TGTGCCAGCAGCGTAGACGTAGCGGCCGTCCAAGAGACCCAGTACTTC.

The V gene is TRBV5-5, the J gene TRBJ2-1, with 7 bases identical to TRBD2. V lost 4 bases, J lost 0 bases, and 4 bases stayed unmatched. This CDR3 region has 15 residues. Germline V gene sequence: CDR1 SGHKS, CDR2 YYEKEE (reference sequence). CDR3 region: CASSLADLSYNEQFF. The CDR3 nucleotides are TGTGCCAGCAGCCTAGCGGACCTCTCCTACAATGAGCAGTTCTTC.

This clone was detected only a few times. The V and J genes are TRBV7-8 and TRBJ2-3; the D is unclear. Germline V CDR1 and CDR2: SGHVS, FQNEAQ. Trimming took 0 bases from V and 5 from J, leaving 15 bases between them. The CDR3 spans 16 residues. This CDR3 reads CASSLAELMVGDTQYF. The CDR3 coding sequence is TGTGCCAGCAGCTTAGCGGAGCTTATGGTGGGAGATACGCAGTATTTT.

The chain employs TRBV11-2 and TRBJ2-1; D remains ambiguous. CDR3 length: 13 residues. The ends were cut back, 3 bases at V and 5 bases at J, with 8 bases in the middle. CDR1 is SGHAT and CDR2 is FQNNGV in the germline V gene. CDR3 sequence reads: CASSLGRNNEQFF. The CDR3, as DNA: TGTGCCAGCAGCTTGGGCAGAAACAATGAGCAGTTCTTC.

This chain connects TRBV6-5 to TRBJ2-1; TRBD2 is a possible D gene (7 bases). Germline CDR1 and CDR2: MNHEY and SVGAGI. V was trimmed by 6 bases and J by 7 bases, leaving 19 bases between them. There are 15 residues in the CDR3. In DNA, the CDR3 is TGTGCCAGCAGGGCGAGGGGGGGAGGTAGGAATGAGCAGTTCTTC. It specifies CASRARGGGRNEQFF.

CDR3 sequence reads: CASSPPTGWGYTF. The CDR3 nucleotides read TGTGCCAGCAGTCCCCCGACAGGATGGGGCTACACCTTC. V usage is TRBV6-5 and J usage is TRBJ1-2; maybe TRBD1 (6 bases). The CDR3 is made up of 13 amino acids. Germline V gene sequence: CDR1 MNHEY, CDR2 SVGAGI. V was shortened by 5 bases and J by 8 bases, with 15 bases between the two germline ends.

About this clone itself: Distinct nucleotide sequences in the sample also encode this CDR3. The chain combines TRBV18 with TRBJ2-7; no clear D. The germline V gene encodes CDR1 KGHSH and CDR2 LQKENI. This CDR3 region has 13 residues. Trimming removed 3 bases at V and 0 bases at J, with 6 bases between. The CDR3 DNA reads TGTGCCAGCTCACCGGATAGCTCCTACGAGCAGTACTTC. Translated, it gives CASSPDSSYEQYF.

The V call is TRBV28, the J call TRBJ1-2; 7 nucleotides line up with TRBD1. The length of the CDR3 is 16 residues. CDR1 is MDHEN and CDR2 is SYDVKM in the germline V gene. V shed 4 bases and J 5 bases; nucleotides not matched to a gene: 13. The CDR3, as DNA: TGTGCCAGCAGTTCGGGCACAGGGGTTTCGTGGTATGGCTACACCTTC. Amino acid sequence: CASSSGTGVSWYGYTF.

The gene calls are TRBV9 and TRBJ1-5; perhaps TRBD1 as D (6 bases). The V end was cut by 4 bases, the J end by 6 bases, with 14 bases between. Germline-derived CDR1 and CDR2 are SGDLS and YYNGEE. This CDR3 spans 14 amino acids. The CDR3 protein is CASSSQEGVQPQHF. CDR3 nucleotides: TGTGCCAGCAGCTCGCAGGAGGGGGTTCAGCCCCAGCATTTT.

A few counts support this clone. The CDR3 loop is CASSRTGNTGELFF. CDR3 nucleotides: TGTGCCAGCTCACGGACAGGGAACACCGGGGAGCTGTTTTTT. The chain couples TRBV18 to TRBJ2-2; TRBD1 matches 7 bases. Losses at the gene ends were 4 bases for V and 1 base for J; bases not matched to a gene: 0. CDR1 KGHSH and CDR2 LQKENI come from the germline V gene. CDR3 length: 14 residues.

The V call is TRBV5-1, the J call TRBJ1-2, with TRBD1 as a possible D gene (5 bases). V gave up 0 bases and J gave up 4 bases, with 13 bases separating them. Germline lookup yields CDR1 SGHRS and CDR2 YFSETQ. The CDR3 has 15 amino acids. The CDR3 reads CASSLEFGGGYGYTF. The CDR3 coding sequence is TGCGCCAGCAGCTTGGAGTTCGGGGGAGGCTATGGCTACACCTTC.

CDR3 coding DNA: TGTGCCACCAGCAGGATGGGGGGCAATCAGCCCCAGCATTTT. It is translated as CATSRMGGNQPQHF. The chain is built from TRBV15 and TRBJ1-5, with D maybe TRBD1 (5 bases). Deletions cut 3 bases from V and 2 bases from J, with 8 bases between. CDR1 and CDR2 from the germline V gene are LNHNV and YYDKDF (reference sequence). This CDR3 has 14 amino acids.

The chain has TRBV5-6 and TRBJ2-1; D call uncertain. This CDR3 comprises 12 residues. V was shortened by 2 bases and J by 3 bases, with 3 bases between the two germline ends. Germline V gene data show CDR1 as SGHDT and CDR2 as YYEEEE. CDR3 region: CASSFLYNEQFF. The CDR3 DNA follows: TGTGCCAGCAGCTTCCTCTACAATGAGCAGTTCTTC.